This record looks at one T cell receptor beta chain sequence and its context. Antigen unknown. The record originates from a study of cytomegalovirus exposure and HLA in healthy donors. Study-wide results and limits: Highest at DRB1 and lowest at HLA-C, TCR association rates differed among HLA loci in a later analysis. V- and J-gene trimming in TCR beta was tied to a missense DCLRE1C variant by an analysis performed later.

PCR involved 60 Vbeta and 13 Jbeta primers. Sequencing was performed with immunoSEQ multiplex PCR; in TCRdb, only in-frame clones are kept and a portion is missing. The table has hundreds of thousands of clones, about 81% seen once. CDR3 length equals 11 residues. V dropped 4 bases and J dropped 7 bases, with 7 bases sitting between them. The germline CDR1 and CDR2 sequences are SGHTA and FQGNSA. V and J are TRBV7-2 and TRBJ2-5; D is unresolved. Specimen: PBMCs. This clonotype originated in a man in his forties in good health and CMV-seropositive. The CDR3 loop is CASSSFGTQYF. CDR3 nucleotide sequence: TGTGCCAGCAGCTCCTTCGGGACCCAGTACTTC.